Listed below are T cell receptor beta chains from one sample, sequenced in a study of blood T cell repertoires in COVID-19. Sequencing used immunoSEQ multiplex PCR; TCRdb keeps in-frame clones, though not all of them. The table has approximately 300,000 clones, around 89% seen once. The sequencing sample was made of peripheral blood. These receptors originate from a man between 35 and 55 years old with acute or convalescent COVID-19. Both conserved end residues are part of each CDR3. Fields, in order: V gene, clone size, D gene, J gene, CDR3 DNA, CDR3 protein. D genes are given only for firm matches. Clone size is not always given. Where it is, it says once, few, many or a class for expanded clones.

V: TRBV19
size: .
D: .
J: TRBJ1-4
DNA: TGTGCCAGTAGTAGCCAGGCTAATGAAAAACTGTTTTTT
CDR3: CASSSQANEKLFF

V: TRBV7-6
size: .
D: .
J: TRBJ2-2
DNA: TGTGCCAGCAGCTTAGTATCCAGGGAAGACGGGGAGCTGTTTTTT
CDR3: CASSLVSREDGELFF

V: TRBV2
size: once
D: TRBD2
J: TRBJ2-1
DNA: TGTGCCAGCAGAACCCGTGCTAGCGGGGTTCATGAGCAGTTCTTC
CDR3: CASRTRASGVHEQFF

V: TRBV15
size: .
D: .
J: TRBJ1-1
DNA: TGTGCCACCAGCAGAGATCAAGCAGGATTGAACACTGAAGCTTTCTTT
CDR3: CATSRDQAGLNTEAFF

V: TRBV5-1
size: .
D: TRBD1
J: TRBJ1-1
DNA: TGCGCCAGCAGCTCCAACCCGACAGGGGTCACTGAAGCTTTCTTT
CDR3: CASSSNPTGVTEAFF

V: TRBV12-5
size: .
D: .
J: TRBJ2-2
DNA: TGTGCTAGTGGTTTCCCACGATCCGGGTTAACCGGGGAGCTGTTTTTT
CDR3: CASGFPRSGLTGELFF

V: TRBV3-1/TRBV3-2
size: .
D: TRBD2
J: TRBJ2-1
DNA: TGTGCCAGCAGCCGTAGCGGGCCCTACAATGAGCAGTTCTTC
CDR3: CASSRSGPYNEQFF

V: TRBV3-1/TRBV3-2
size: .
D: TRBD1
J: TRBJ1-1
DNA: TGTGCCAGCAGCCAAGCCCCAGGGGGAAGGACCACTGAAGCTTTCTTT
CDR3: CASSQAPGGRTTEAFF

V: TRBV7-6
size: .
D: TRBD2
J: TRBJ2-3
DNA: TGTGCCAGCAGCTGGACTAGCGGGGCGATTACAGATACGCAGTATTTT
CDR3: CASSWTSGAITDTQYF

V: TRBV19
size: .
D: .
J: TRBJ2-3
DNA: TGTGCCAGTAGTATGTCGGGACACCCCACAGATACGCAGTATTTT
CDR3: CASSMSGHPTDTQYF

V: TRBV6-1
size: once
D: .
J: TRBJ2-7
DNA: TGTGCCAGCAGTGAAGGAGGGCAGGGGCGCAGGGAGCAGTACTTC
CDR3: CASSEGGQGRREQYF

V: TRBV30
size: once
D: .
J: TRBJ1-5
DNA: TGTGCCTGGGACAGATCTAGCAATCAGCCCCAGCATTTT
CDR3: CAWDRSSNQPQHF

V: TRBV11-2
size: .
D: .
J: TRBJ1-2
DNA: TGTGCCAGCAGCTTTGATCCTAGTAGCTATGGCTACACCTTC
CDR3: CASSFDPSSYGYTF

V: TRBV13
size: .
D: TRBD2
J: TRBJ2-3
DNA: TGTGCCAGCAGCTCCGGACTAGCGGGGGGTACGCAGTATTTT
CDR3: CASSSGLAGGTQYF

V: TRBV25-1
size: .
D: TRBD2
J: TRBJ2-3
DNA: TGTGCCAGCAGTCCTAGCGGGGTCAGGGATACGCAGTATTTT
CDR3: CASSPSGVRDTQYF

V: TRBV28
size: .
D: .
J: TRBJ2-2
DNA: TGTGCCAGCAGTCTTCCCACCGGGGAGCTGTTTTTT
CDR3: CASSLPTGELFF

V: TRBV24-1
size: .
D: TRBD1
J: TRBJ1-5
DNA: TGTGCCACCAGTGACGCAGGGGGCGCGAGCAATCAGCCCCAGCATTTT
CDR3: CATSDAGGASNQPQHF

V: TRBV7-2
size: .
D: TRBD1
J: TRBJ1-3
DNA: TGTGCCAGCAGCTTGCAAAGGACAGGGGGAAACACCATATATTTT
CDR3: CASSLQRTGGNTIYF

V: TRBV4-1
size: once
D: TRBD1
J: TRBJ2-2
DNA: TGCGCCAGCAGCCCTCGACCGGGACAGGGAAACACCGGGGAGCTGTTTTTT
CDR3: CASSPRPGQGNTGELFF

V: TRBV3-1/TRBV3-2
size: few
D: TRBD1
J: TRBJ1-3
DNA: TGTGCCAGCAGCCAAGGTCAGGGGGCTCCTGGAAACACCATATATTTT
CDR3: CASSQGQGAPGNTIYF

V: TRBV5-1
size: .
D: .
J: TRBJ2-6
DNA: TGCGCCAGCAGCTTGGGGAGCCATGGGGCCAACGTCCTGACTTTC
CDR3: CASSLGSHGANVLTF

V: TRBV10-1
size: .
D: TRBD1
J: TRBJ2-7
DNA: TGCGCCAGCAGTGAGTCTACAGGGGCCTACGAGCAGTACTTC
CDR3: CASSESTGAYEQYF

V: TRBV6-1
size: .
D: TRBD1
J: TRBJ2-2
DNA: TGTGCCAGCACTCCAGGGGGCACCGGGGAGCTGTTTTTT
CDR3: CASTPGGTGELFF

V: TRBV5-6
size: few
D: TRBD1
J: TRBJ1-2
DNA: TGTGCCAGCAGCTTTTGGGCCACAGGGGTGAACTATGGCTACACCTTC
CDR3: CASSFWATGVNYGYTF

V: TRBV6-5
size: .
D: TRBD1
J: TRBJ1-2
DNA: TGTGCCACGCACAGGGGAGAGGATGGCTACACCTTC
CDR3: CATHRGEDGYTF

V: TRBV5-1
size: .
D: .
J: TRBJ1-1
DNA: TGCGCCAGCAGCTTGCTTGGGACAACTGAAGCTTTCTTT
CDR3: CASSLLGTTEAFF

V: TRBV24-1
size: .
D: TRBD1
J: TRBJ2-7
DNA: TGTGCCACCAGTGATGGATGGACAGGGAAGGACGAGCAGTACTTC
CDR3: CATSDGWTGKDEQYF

V: TRBV2
size: few
D: TRBD1
J: TRBJ1-5
DNA: TGTGCCAGCCGACAGGGGAGGGGTCAGCCCCAGCATTTT
CDR3: CASRQGRGQPQHF

V: TRBV2
size: few
D: .
J: TRBJ1-1
DNA: TGTGCCAGCAGCCCCAGGGCCATGAACACTGAAGCTTTCTTT
CDR3: CASSPRAMNTEAFF

V: TRBV9
size: .
D: .
J: TRBJ1-2
DNA: TGTGCCAGCAGCGTAATAACCCTGGACTGGCGGGGTGGCTACACCTTC
CDR3: CASSVITLDWRGGYTF

V: TRBV5-1
size: once
D: .
J: TRBJ2-1
DNA: TGCGCCAGCAGCTTGGCCAGCGATCGGGATGAGCAGTTCTTC
CDR3: CASSLASDRDEQFF

V: TRBV18
size: .
D: .
J: TRBJ2-3
DNA: TGTGCCAGCTCACCTTTGGGGGCCGCAGATACGCAGTATTTT
CDR3: CASSPLGAADTQYF

V: TRBV6-5
size: .
D: TRBD1
J: TRBJ1-2
DNA: TGTGCCAGCGGCCGGGACAGGGAGATAGCCGGCTACACCTTC
CDR3: CASGRDREIAGYTF

V: TRBV11-2
size: .
D: .
J: TRBJ1-5
DNA: TGTGCCAGCAGCTTAGACAGTCCATATAGCAATCAGCCCCAGCATTTT
CDR3: CASSLDSPYSNQPQHF

V: TRBV24-1
size: few
D: .
J: TRBJ1-1
DNA: TGTGCCACCAGTGATCCTCGGAGGGGAGACACTGAAGCTTTCTTT
CDR3: CATSDPRRGDTEAFF

V: TRBV24-1
size: .
D: .
J: TRBJ2-2
DNA: TGTGCCACCAGTGAAACAGGGTACACCGGGGAGCTGTTTTTT
CDR3: CATSETGYTGELFF